This entry describes one TCR beta chain. Its antigen remains unknown. The sample is drawn from a study of T cell responses to AZD1222 COVID-19 vaccine. Broader study findings: None of the repertoires were sampled until the peak T cell response had passed.

TCRdb's copy holds only in-frame clones and misses some; the assay was immunoSEQ multiplex PCR. This sample has 120,000 to 150,000 clones; about 92% occur once, and the top ten carry less than 1%. The CDR3 is made up of 15 amino acids. Per the germline V gene, CDR1 is SGHNT and CDR2 is YYREEE (reference sequence). The V end was cut by 0 bases, the J end by 5 bases, with 14 bases between. This specimen consisted of peripheral blood, obtained on day 0 of MenACWY control vaccination. The TCR originated in an adult in good health. The chain links TRBV5-4 to TRBJ1-1; maybe TRBD1 (6 bases). CDR3 sequence: CASSLVIRGKTEAFF. CDR3 bases: TGTGCCAGCAGCTTGGTAATCAGGGGTAAGACTGAAGCTTTCTTT. The variable domain in full, completed from reference TRBV5-4 and TRBJ1-1, reads ETGVTQSPTHLIKTRGQQVTLRCSSQSGHNTVSWYQQALGQGPQFIFQYYREEENGRGNFPPRFSGLQFPNYSSELNVNALELDDSALYLCASSLVIRGKTEAFFGQGTRLTVV.